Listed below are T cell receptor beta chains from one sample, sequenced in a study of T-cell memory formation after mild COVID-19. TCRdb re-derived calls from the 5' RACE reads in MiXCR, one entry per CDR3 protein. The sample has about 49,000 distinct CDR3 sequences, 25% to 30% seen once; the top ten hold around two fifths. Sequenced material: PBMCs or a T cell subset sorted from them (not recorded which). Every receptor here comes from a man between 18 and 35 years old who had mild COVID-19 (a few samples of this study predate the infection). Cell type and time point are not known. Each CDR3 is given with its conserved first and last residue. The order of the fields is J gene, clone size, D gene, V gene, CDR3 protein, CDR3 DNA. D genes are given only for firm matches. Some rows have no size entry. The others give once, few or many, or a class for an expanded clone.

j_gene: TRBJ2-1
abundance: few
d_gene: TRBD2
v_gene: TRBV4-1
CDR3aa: CASSQKLAGAYNEQFF
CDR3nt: TGCGCCAGCAGCCAAAAACTAGCGGGGGCTTACAATGAGCAGTTCTTC

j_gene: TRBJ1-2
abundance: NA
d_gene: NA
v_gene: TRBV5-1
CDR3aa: CASSLEDFWAYGYTF
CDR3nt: TGCGCCAGCAGCTTGGAGGACTTCTGGGCCTATGGCTACACCTTC

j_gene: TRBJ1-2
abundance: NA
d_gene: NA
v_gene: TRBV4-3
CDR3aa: CASSQERVGSYGYTF
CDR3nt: TGCGCCAGCAGCCAAGAACGGGTTGGTAGCTATGGCTACACCTTC

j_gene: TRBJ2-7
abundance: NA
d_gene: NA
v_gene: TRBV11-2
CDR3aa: CASSLESTYEQYF
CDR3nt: TGTGCCAGCAGCTTAGAAAGTACCTACGAGCAGTACTTC

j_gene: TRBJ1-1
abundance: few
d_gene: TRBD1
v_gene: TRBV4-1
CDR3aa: CASSQRQGEPEAFF
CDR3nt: TGCGCCAGCAGCCAACGACAGGGGGAACCTGAAGCTTTCTTT

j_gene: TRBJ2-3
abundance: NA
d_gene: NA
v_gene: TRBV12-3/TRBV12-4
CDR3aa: CASSFYPPGDTDTQYF
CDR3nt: TGTGCCAGCAGTTTTTATCCGCCTGGTGACACAGATACGCAGTATTTT

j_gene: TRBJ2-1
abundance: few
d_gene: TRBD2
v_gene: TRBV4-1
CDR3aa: CASSLTPARASGFNEQFF
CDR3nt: TGCGCCAGCAGCCTAACCCCCGCGCGGGCTAGCGGTTTTAATGAGCAGTTCTTC

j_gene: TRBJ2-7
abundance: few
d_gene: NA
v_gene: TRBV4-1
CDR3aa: CASSPLEGPDEQYF
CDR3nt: TGCGCCAGCAGCCCGTTGGAGGGGCCGGACGAGCAGTACTTC

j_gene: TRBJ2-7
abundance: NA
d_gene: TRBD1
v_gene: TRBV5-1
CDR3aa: CASSVGTGLCF
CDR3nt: TGCGCCAGCAGCGTCGGGACAGGGCTGTGCTTC

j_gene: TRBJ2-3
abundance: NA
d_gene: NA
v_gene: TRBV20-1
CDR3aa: CSAPGWGAGSDTQYF
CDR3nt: TGCAGTGCCCCGGGCTGGGGTGCGGGGTCGGATACGCAGTATTTT

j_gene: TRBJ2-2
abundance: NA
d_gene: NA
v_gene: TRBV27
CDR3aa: CASSLSSGAAGELFF
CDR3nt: TGTGCCAGCAGTTTATCGAGTGGGGCCGCCGGGGAGCTGTTTTTT

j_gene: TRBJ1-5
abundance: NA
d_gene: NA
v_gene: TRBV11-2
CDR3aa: CASSLSGSNQPQHF
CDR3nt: TGTGCCAGCAGCTTATCCGGTAGCAATCAGCCCCAGCATTTT

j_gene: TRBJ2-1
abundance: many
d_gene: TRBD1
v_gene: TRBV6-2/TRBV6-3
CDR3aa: CASSPTGGSYNEQFF
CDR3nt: TGTGCCAGCAGTCCGACAGGGGGCTCCTACAATGAGCAGTTCTTC

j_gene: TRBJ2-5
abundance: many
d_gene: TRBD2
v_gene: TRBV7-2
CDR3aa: CASSWIPSGGSSETQYF
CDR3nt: TGTGCCAGCAGCTGGATTCCTAGCGGGGGAAGTTCCGAGACCCAGTACTTC

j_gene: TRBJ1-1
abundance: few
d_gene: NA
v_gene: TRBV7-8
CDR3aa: CASSSRGVRIYEAFF
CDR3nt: TGTGCCAGCAGCTCCCGGGGGGTCAGGATCTACGAAGCTTTCTTT

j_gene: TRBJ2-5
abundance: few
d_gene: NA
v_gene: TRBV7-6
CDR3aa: CASSLVGGSQETQYF
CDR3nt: TGTGCCAGCAGCTTAGTTGGTGGGTCCCAAGAGACCCAGTACTTC

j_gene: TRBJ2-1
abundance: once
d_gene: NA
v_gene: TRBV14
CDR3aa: CASSPTLVGAYNEQFF
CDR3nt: TGTGCCAGCAGCCCGACTCTAGTAGGGGCCTACAATGAGCAGTTCTTC

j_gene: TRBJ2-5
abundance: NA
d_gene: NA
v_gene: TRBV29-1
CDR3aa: CSATWETQYF
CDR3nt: TGCAGCGCAACTTGGGAGACCCAGTACTTC